This T cell receptor beta chain was found in a study of identical twins. Study observations and caveats: Conclusions rested on cross-sectional statistics rather than following the same donors.

A single record per CDR3 protein comes from TCRdb applying MiXCR to the 5' RACE reads. The sample includes hundreds of thousands of distinct CDR3 sequences, over 8.5% of them seen just once. As to this clonotype: Its antigen is undetermined.

V lost 3 bases and J lost 5; bases outside the gene matches: 4. CDR3 size: 14 residues. Per germline, CDR1 LNHDA and CDR2 SQIVND (reference sequence). This sample was also put to use in a study of yellow fever vaccine responses in identical twins.

The specimen was PBMCs. The receptor's source is a woman aged 18-29 years in good health. The chain joins TRBV19 to TRBJ2-4; 7 bases match TRBD2. DNA for the CDR3: TGTGCCAGTAGTATTAGGGACTACGAAAACATTCAGTACTTC. This gives the protein CASSIRDYENIQYF.